One T cell receptor beta chain is described in this entry. Its specificity is not known. Some clones are missing from TCRdb's copy, which holds only in-frame ones; the method was immunoSEQ multiplex PCR. Here the sample spans some 520,000 clones, 87% being singletons. This sample was included in a study of Ad26.COV2.S vaccination and SARS-CoV-2 variants. As for the study in general: In the COV1001 trial, the donor was in the Ad26.COV2.S arm. The authors gave Ad26.COV2.S intramuscularly, either once or twice 56 days apart.

Study results and caveats: Post-vaccination breadth of spike-specific CD8+ and CD4+ T cell responses was reportedly substantial.

The treatment is: approximately 18 received Ad26.COV2.S at low or high dose, single or two shots; several received placebo; per-sample allocation not given. Sampling took place 63 days after the first vaccine or placebo injection. The germline CDR1 and CDR2 sequences are SGHRS and YFSETQ. V lost 5 bases and J lost 0; bases outside the gene matches: 9. CDR3 length: 16 amino acids. The sample here was peripheral blood, taken in a trial of Ad26.COV2.S vaccine versus placebo. The rearrangement uses TRBV5-1 and TRBJ2-3, with 7 bases fitting TRBD2. The origin of this receptor is a person between 18 and 65 years old who received the Ad26.COV2.S COVID-19 vaccine or a placebo. For the CDR3, the DNA is TGCGCCAGCAGGCTGCTAGCGGCGGAAAGCACAGATACGCAGTATTTT. Translating it yields CASRLLAAESTDTQYF.